A selection of T cell receptor beta chains follows, all from one sample in a study of blood T cell repertoires in COVID-19. The assay was immunoSEQ multiplex PCR, and TCRdb's table has in-frame clones only and misses some. In the table there are fewer than 130,000 clones, under 75% of which are singletons. Sequencing input: peripheral blood. Source of these receptors: a woman in her fifties or sixties with acute or convalescent COVID-19. Both conserved end residues are part of each CDR3. The D gene is left open where the match is weak. Only part of the rows carry a size: once, few, many, or a class if the clone is expanded.

TRBD1	TRBJ1-6	-	TRBV6-5	TGTGCCACCCTACAGGGGGCGTCCAATTCACCCCTCCACTTT	CATLQGASNSPLHF
TRBD1	TRBJ2-7	-	TRBV7-3	TGTGCCAGCAGCTTAGGGACAGGGGGCTTCTACGAGCAGTACTTC	CASSLGTGGFYEQYF
-	TRBJ1-4	few	TRBV7-2	TGTGCCAGCAGCCAGGAGGGAGCTAATGAAAAACTGTTTTTT	CASSQEGANEKLFF
TRBD1	TRBJ2-1	-	TRBV7-2	TGTGCCAGCAGCAGGCCGGGACAGGGGGCGGGCAATGAGCAGTTCTTC	CASSRPGQGAGNEQFF
-	TRBJ1-2	-	TRBV29-1	TGCAGCGTTATGTTGGGGGGACGCGGCTACACCTTC	CSVMLGGRGYTF
TRBD1	TRBJ1-1	-	TRBV19	TGTGCCAGTAGTACGGGACAGCGGAACACTGAAGCTTTCTTT	CASSTGQRNTEAFF
-	TRBJ1-2	-	TRBV28	TGTGCCAGTGAGGGTAACTATGGCTACACCTTC	CASEGNYGYTF
-	TRBJ1-2	once	TRBV9	TGTGCCAGCAGGGGGGGGCACGGCTACACCTTC	CASRGGHGYTF
TRBD2	TRBJ2-1	-	TRBV11-2	TGTGCCAGCAGCTCATCTAGCGGGGGACACAATGAGCAGTTCTTC	CASSSSSGGHNEQFF
-	TRBJ2-1	-	TRBV7-9	TGTGCCAGCAGCGGTACTCAGGGTTTCGCACAGTTCTTC	CASSGTQGFAQFF
TRBD1	TRBJ2-7	-	TRBV7-6	TGTGCCAGCAGCTCCATTCGTGGGACAGGGGGTGGGGAGCAGTACTTC	CASSSIRGTGGGEQYF
-	TRBJ1-3	-	TRBV30	TGTGCCTGGAGTGTCTTCGGCTCTGGAAACACCATATATTTT	CAWSVFGSGNTIYF
-	TRBJ1-3	-	TRBV19	TGTGCCAGTAGTTCAGGGGACGCGGCCGGAAACACCATATATTTT	CASSSGDAAGNTIYF
TRBD2	TRBJ2-1	-	TRBV9	TGTGCCAGCAGCCAGAGCGGGGGGGATTACAATGAGCAGTTCTTC	CASSQSGGDYNEQFF
TRBD1	TRBJ1-2	few	TRBV28	TGTGCCAGCAGTCCCCCAAGGGGACAGGGTGGTTATGGCTACACCTTC	CASSPPRGQGGYGYTF
-	TRBJ2-2	-	TRBV7-3	TGTGCCAGCACACAATCCGAAAACACCGGGGAGCTGTTTTTT	CASTQSENTGELFF
-	TRBJ2-4	few	TRBV7-8	TGTGCCAGCAGCTTATCGGCAGCTACAGTTTTAGCCAAAAACATTCAGTACTTC	CASSLSAATVLAKNIQYF
-	TRBJ1-5	-	TRBV25-1	TGTGCCAGCAGTGAGCCAGGGGCCGGCAATCAGCCCCAGCATTTT	CASSEPGAGNQPQHF
-	TRBJ2-2	few	TRBV7-6	TGTGCCAGCAGCCCCGCCGGCGGGCGCGACACCGGGGAGCTGTTTTTT	CASSPAGGRDTGELFF
TRBD1	TRBJ2-1	-	TRBV5-1	TGCGCCAGCAGCGTTACCGGGACAGCTCACTACAATGAGCAGTTCTTC	CASSVTGTAHYNEQFF
-	TRBJ1-3	-	TRBV6-1	TGTGCCAGCAGTGACCCTGACAGATACTATCGAAACACCATATATTTT	CASSDPDRYYRNTIYF
TRBD1	TRBJ1-2	-	TRBV6-5	TGTGCCAGCGTGGGACAGGGAAGTTATGGCTACACCTTC	CASVGQGSYGYTF
-	TRBJ2-5	-	TRBV12-3/TRBV12-4	TGTGCCAGCAGTTTTTCTGAGACCCAGTACTTC	CASSFSETQYF
-	TRBJ1-2	once	TRBV6-2/TRBV6-3	TGTGCCAGCAGTTACTCGGCCAGTTCTCGCGGCTACACCTTC	CASSYSASSRGYTF
TRBD1	TRBJ1-6	-	TRBV11-1	TGTGCCAGCAGCCCGACAGGGGGCTGGGTTTCACCCCTCCACTTT	CASSPTGGWVSPLHF
TRBD1	TRBJ1-5	-	TRBV7-4	TGTGCCAGCAGCTTAAGAACAGGGGGCGAATATAGCAATCAGCCCCAGCATTTT	CASSLRTGGEYSNQPQHF
-	TRBJ2-4	-	TRBV12-3/TRBV12-4	-	CASSSSGQVRYF
TRBD1	TRBJ1-4	-	TRBV7-2	TGTGCCAGCAGCGTTACAGGGGGCTTCGGGTTTGGAACTAATGAAAAACTGTTTTTT	CASSVTGGFGFGTNEKLFF
TRBD1	TRBJ1-2	-	TRBV9	TGTGCCAGCAGCAAACGGGACAGCAACTATGGCTACACCTTC	CASSKRDSNYGYTF
-	TRBJ1-1	-	TRBV18	TGTGCCAGCTCACCACCCAAAGCCCGCGAGAACACTGAAGCTTTCTTT	CASSPPKARENTEAFF
TRBD1	TRBJ2-2	-	TRBV5-4	TGTGCCAGCAGCAGGACAGGGACGACAACCGGGGAGCTGTTTTTT	CASSRTGTTTGELFF
TRBD1	TRBJ2-5	once	TRBV7-3	TGTGCCAGCAGCCCCGGGACAGGGCCCGCTCCTGGTGGGACCCAGTACTTC	CASSPGTGPAPGGTQYF
TRBD2	TRBJ2-3	-	TRBV5-1	TGCGCCAGCAGCTTAACTATAGCGGGGAGCGGTGATACGCAGTATTTT	CASSLTIAGSGDTQYF
-	TRBJ1-1	once	TRBV6-5	TGTGCCAGCAGTTACTCGGTTCTATCGGGGAACACTGAAGCTTTCTTT	CASSYSVLSGNTEAFF
TRBD2	TRBJ2-6	-	TRBV7-9	TGTGCCAGCAGCGATAGCCGGCTAGCGGGGACGTCTGGGGCCAACGTCCTGACTTTC	CASSDSRLAGTSGANVLTF
TRBD1	TRBJ1-5	-	TRBV5-5	TGTGCCAGCAGCTTAGAACAGGGGTTGAGGCCCCAGCATTTT	CASSLEQGLRPQHF
-	TRBJ1-3	medium-sized	TRBV19	TGTGCCAGTAGTCGGCAGGGGCAATTCGGAAACACCATATATTTT	CASSRQGQFGNTIYF
TRBD1	TRBJ1-6	-	TRBV3-1/TRBV3-2	TGTGCCAGCCGCCGGGACAGCGTTAATTCACCCCTCCACTTT	CASRRDSVNSPLHF
TRBD1	TRBJ1-2	-	TRBV2	TGTGCCAGCAGTGCCAAGGGACAGGGGACGACCGGCTACACCTTC	CASSAKGQGTTGYTF
-	TRBJ1-2	-	TRBV6-6	TGTGCCAGCAGTTCCCCGACAGGCACCTATGGCTACACCTTC	CASSSPTGTYGYTF
TRBD1	TRBJ1-6	-	TRBV7-3	TGTGCCAGCAGCTTATACCCGGACAGGTTAAATTCACCCCTCCACTTT	CASSLYPDRLNSPLHF
TRBD1	TRBJ1-2	-	TRBV10-3	TGTGCCATCAGTGAGTCTAACCTACAGGGACAGGTCGGCTACACCTTC	CAISESNLQGQVGYTF
-	TRBJ2-3	once	TRBV16	TGTGCCAGCAGCCAATACTCAGGGACTAGCACAGATACGCAGTATTTT	CASSQYSGTSTDTQYF
TRBD1	TRBJ1-5	once	TRBV7-2	TGTGCCAGCAGCTTAGGGCCAGGGGGTCAGTGGGGAAATCAGCCCCAGCATTTT	CASSLGPGGQWGNQPQHF
-	TRBJ1-2	-	TRBV3-1/TRBV3-2	TGTGCCAGCAGCCAAGACCGGGACAATTACTATGGCTACACCTTC	CASSQDRDNYYGYTF
-	TRBJ1-3	once	TRBV19	TGTGCCAGCCTAGAGCTCTCTGGAAACACCATATATTTT	CASLELSGNTIYF
-	TRBJ1-1	-	TRBV25-1	TGTGCCAGCAGTGAATCGAGGCAAGCCCGGGGGTTGACTGAAGCTTTCTTT	CASSESRQARGLTEAFF
-	TRBJ1-4	-	TRBV7-7	TGTGCCAGCAGCTCCGGAGGTACAACTAATGAAAAACTGTTTTTT	CASSSGGTTNEKLFF
-	TRBJ1-1	-	TRBV12-3/TRBV12-4	TGTGCCAGCAATGGAGAGAACACTGAAGCTTTCTTT	CASNGENTEAFF
TRBD1	TRBJ1-4	few	TRBV4-2	TGTGCCAGCAGCCAAGATATTGGGACAGGGGCCAAACTGTTTTTT	CASSQDIGTGAKLFF
TRBD2	TRBJ2-1	-	TRBV4-1	TGCGCCAGCAGCTCCGGGACTAGCTCTGAGCAGTTCTTC	CASSSGTSSEQFF
-	TRBJ2-7	-	TRBV7-9	TGTGCCAGCAGCTTAGAACACTCCTACGAGCAGTACTTC	CASSLEHSYEQYF
-	TRBJ2-7	-	TRBV7-9	TGTGCCAGCAGCTCCGTCTCCTACGAGCAGTACTTC	CASSSVSYEQYF
-	TRBJ2-2	few	TRBV2	TGTGCCAGCAGTCTGTCGGCCGGGGAGCTGTTTTTT	CASSLSAGELFF
-	TRBJ2-2	few	TRBV24-1	TGTGCCACCAGTGTGGGGGGGGCATGGACCGGGGAGCTGTTTTTT	CATSVGGAWTGELFF